Below, 32 T cell receptor beta chains from the same sample are listed, as sequenced in a study of blood T cell repertoires in COVID-19. Repertoires were generated with immunoSEQ multiplex PCR, while TCRdb's copy carries only in-frame clones and drops some. The repertoire holds more than 140,000 clones, with 84% as singletons. The sample was peripheral blood. The receptors were sampled from a woman in her fifties or sixties in a cohort sampled during active or convalescent COVID-19.

The chain carries TRBV12-3 or TRBV12-4 and TRBJ2-2; D uncertain. The V and J ends lost 8 bases and 2 bases respectively, with 6 bases between them. The CDR3 is made up of 12 amino acids. This CDR3 reads CASRSNTGELFF. CDR3 bases: TGTGCCAGCCGGTCCAACACCGGGGAGCTGTTTTTT.

This chain joins TRBV9 and TRBJ2-1; possible D gene TRBD2, 6 bases. With 0 bases removed from V and 6 bases from J, the gap between germline ends came to 16 bases. The CDR3 spans 16 residues. Germline lookup yields CDR1 SGDLS and CDR2 YYNGEE. The chain's CDR3 is CASSVAFRGGFNEQFF. The CDR3 DNA is TGTGCCAGCAGCGTAGCTTTTAGGGGAGGATTCAATGAGCAGTTCTTC.

The V and J genes are TRBV4-1 and TRBJ1-6; TRBD1 matches at 7 bases. This CDR3 region has 17 residues. Germline V lookup: CDR1 MGHRA, CDR2 YSYEKL. With V trimmed by 3 bases and J by 0 bases, 5 bases remained unmatched. The CDR3 loop is CASSQLDRVSYNSPLHF. The CDR3 DNA sequence: TGCGCCAGCAGCCAGCTCGACAGGGTCTCCTATAATTCACCCCTCCACTTT.

This clone was seen at least ten times. V gene TRBV20-1 combines with J gene TRBJ1-6; 7 bases line up with TRBD1. Germline CDR1 and CDR2: DFQATT and SNEGSKA (reference sequence). V lost 6 bases to trimming and J lost 14 bases; unmatched junction nucleotides: 7. This CDR3 comprises 11 residues. The DNA of the CDR3 is TGCAGTGCCGGACGACAGGGCACCCTCCACTTT. As protein: CSAGRQGTLHF.

This sequence joins TRBV24-1 and TRBJ2-7, with 8 bases aligning to TRBD1. CDR3 length: 16 amino acids. With 1 base clipped from V and 5 bases from J, the junction kept 9 bases outside the gene matches. Germline V CDR1 and CDR2: KGHDR, SFDVKD. The CDR3 region is CATSDLQPQGADEQYF. For the CDR3, the DNA is TGTGCCACCAGTGATTTACAACCCCAGGGGGCTGACGAGCAGTACTTC.

This clone appeared a few times. The genes are TRBV7-3 and TRBJ2-1; D may be TRBD1 (5 bases). The CDR3 has 15 residues. With 6 bases removed from V and 0 bases from J, the gap between germline ends came to 12 bases. Germline V gene data show CDR1 as SGHTA and CDR2 as FQGTGA. This CDR3 reads CASSGTGVSYNEQFF. In DNA, the CDR3 is TGTGCCAGCAGTGGCACAGGTGTCTCCTACAATGAGCAGTTCTTC.

This chain joins TRBV6-5 and TRBJ2-5; 7 positions agree with TRBD2. This CDR3 has 13 amino acids. CDR1 and CDR2 from the germline V gene are MNHEY and SVGAGI. With V trimmed by 4 bases and J by 6 bases, 5 bases remained unmatched. The CDR3 region is CASSSGGGQTQYF. In nucleotides, the CDR3 is TGTGCCAGCAGTTCTGGCGGGGGACAGACCCAGTACTTC.

The genes are TRBV27 and TRBJ1-2; tentatively, D is TRBD1 (5 bases). Germline V gene data show CDR1 as MNHEY and CDR2 as SMNVEV (reference sequence). The length of the CDR3 is 12 residues. Deletions cut 3 bases from V and 4 bases from J, with 6 bases between. The CDR3 nucleotides read TGTGCCAGCAGTTTCGGGGGCTATGGCTACACCTTC. This translates into CASSFGGYGYTF.

This rearrangement joins TRBV12-3 or TRBV12-4 to TRBJ2-7, with D maybe TRBD1 (6 bases). CDR3 length equals 12 residues. V lost 5 bases, J lost 6 bases, and 11 bases lay in between. The CDR3 DNA reads TGTGCCAGCAGTGCAGGGGCGGGCGAGCAGTACTTC. It encodes CASSAGAGEQYF.

This clone has only one observation. The chain recombines TRBV2 with TRBJ2-3; D is possibly TRBD2 (6 bases). The V end lost 8 bases, the J end lost 3 bases, and 12 bases lay between the germline ends. This CDR3 is 13 amino acids long. Germline V CDR1 and CDR2: SNHLY, FYNNEI. The CDR3 region has the DNA TGTGCCAGCCGAGTCCGGGAGACAGATACGCAGTATTTT. This translates into CASRVRETDTQYF.

V and J are TRBV7-2 and TRBJ2-7; 8 nucleotides agree with TRBD2. The germline V gene has CDR1 SGHTA and CDR2 FQGNSA. Trimming cost V 5 bases and J 3 bases; bases outside gene matches: 6. This CDR3 comprises 14 residues. As DNA, the CDR3 is TGTGCCAGCAGCACGGGGGGGTCCCTCTACGAGCAGTACTTC. Translated: CASSTGGSLYEQYF.

The chain carries TRBV4-1 and TRBJ1-2, with TRBD1 identical over 10 bases. V dropped 5 bases and J dropped 4; count of bases not matched to a gene: 7. Per germline, CDR1 MGHRA and CDR2 YSYEKL. The CDR3 has 15 residues. The CDR3 is CASSRDRGWGYGYTF. CDR3 sequence (DNA): TGCGCCAGCAGCAGGGACAGGGGTTGGGGCTATGGCTACACCTTC.

The gene calls are TRBV7-9 and TRBJ1-3; maybe TRBD1 (5 bases). Between the trimmed V and J ends, which lost 5 bases and 1 base, there was a span of 12 bases. Germline-derived CDR1 and CDR2 are SEHNR and FQNEAQ (reference sequence). The CDR3 spans 15 residues. As DNA, the CDR3 is TGTGCCAGCAGCCCCGGGGGGATATCTGGAAACACCATATATTTT. Its protein product is CASSPGGISGNTIYF.

The chain links TRBV19 to TRBJ2-3, with 11 bases that match TRBD2. CDR3 length equals 15 residues. Unmatched junction bases numbered 9, after V lost 7 bases and J lost 6 bases. CDR1 is LNHDA, CDR2 SQIVND, per germline (reference sequence). This CDR3 is CASKTSGALGDTQYF. In DNA form, the CDR3 reads TGTGCCAGTAAGACTAGCGGGGCCCTGGGGGATACGCAGTATTTT.

The rearrangement uses TRBV24-1 and TRBJ1-5; 9 nucleotides match TRBD1. CDR3 length: 16 residues. Looked up from germline, CDR1 is KGHDR and CDR2 is SFDVKD. Trimming cost V 6 bases and J 6 bases; bases outside gene matches: 11. In nucleotides, the CDR3 is TGTGCCACCAGTAGACAGGGGGTTCTCCTTATTCAGCCCCAGCATTTT. Its translation is CATSRQGVLLIQPQHF.

The V call is TRBV30, the J call TRBJ2-1; D may be TRBD1 (5 bases). With 0 bases removed from V and 9 bases from J, the gap between germline ends came to 9 bases. The V gene's germline CDR1 is GTSNPN and CDR2 SVGIG (reference sequence). The CDR3 spans 12 residues. The CDR3 sequence: CAWSVPRVEQFF. Here the CDR3 DNA reads TGTGCCTGGAGTGTACCCAGGGTTGAGCAGTTCTTC. The whole variable domain, filled in from reference TRBV30 and TRBJ2-1, reads SQTIHQWPATLVQPVGSPLSLECTVEGTSNPNLYWYRQAAGRGLQLLFYSVGIGQISSEVPQNLSASRPQDRQFILSSKKLLLSDSGFYLCAWSVPRVEQFFGPGTRLTVL.

The chain employs TRBV9 and TRBJ2-4; D ambiguous. The germline V gene encodes CDR1 SGDLS and CDR2 YYNGEE. This CDR3 has 14 residues. V dropped 4 bases and J dropped 4 bases, with 12 bases sitting between them. The CDR3 sequence is CASSPRIQKNIQYF. CDR3 DNA sequence: TGTGCCAGCAGCCCCCGAATACAGAAAAACATTCAGTACTTC.

This chain links TRBV5-1 with TRBJ2-7, with D maybe TRBD2 (5 bases). CDR3 length equals 13 residues. CDR1 SGHRS and CDR2 YFSETQ come from the germline V gene. The V end was cut by 2 bases, the J end by 4 bases, with 10 bases between. CDR3 sequence reads: CASSFGEQYEQYF. CDR3 bases: TGCGCCAGCAGCTTCGGGGAACAGTACGAGCAGTACTTC.

Only one count was recorded for this clone. The gene calls are TRBV7-8 and TRBJ1-5, with 8 bases fitting TRBD1. Losses at the gene ends were 5 bases for V and 5 bases for J; bases not matched to a gene: 8. Germline V gene data show CDR1 as SGHVS and CDR2 as FQNEAQ. The CDR3 sequence is 15 residues long. CDR3 sequence: CASSPQGQDDQPQHF. CDR3 sequence (DNA): TGTGCCAGCAGCCCGCAGGGACAGGATGATCAGCCCCAGCATTTT.

The chain combines TRBV4-1 with TRBJ2-5, with D tentatively TRBD2 (7 bases). The germline V and J ends were trimmed by 0 bases and 7 bases, with 21 bases remaining between them. Germline V gene lookup returns CDR1 MGHRA and CDR2 YSYEKL. This CDR3 is built from 17 residues. CDR3 sequence: CASSQDNMGGAMGTQYF. The DNA for the CDR3 is TGCGCCAGCAGCCAAGATAATATGGGGGGGGCGATGGGGACCCAGTACTTC.

The chain joins TRBV3-1 (or the pseudogene TRBV3-2) to TRBJ1-3; D remains ambiguous. Trimming took off 1 base at V and 0 bases at J, with 7 bases between the two ends. Looked up from germline, CDR1 is LGHDT and CDR2 is YNNKEL (reference sequence). The CDR3 runs 15 residues. The CDR3 bases are TGTGCCAGCAGCCAAGGGGCTTTCTCTGGAAACACCATATATTTT. Protein: CASSQGAFSGNTIYF.

The rearrangement links TRBV29-1 to TRBJ1-2, with 7 bases lining up with TRBD1. Germline loops: CDR1 SQVTM, CDR2 ANQGSEA. V gave up 5 bases and J gave up 7 bases; unmatched junction bases: 13. The CDR3 covers 14 residues. The CDR3 sequence is CSVTGTDAWPGYTF. The CDR3, as DNA: TGCAGCGTTACCGGGACAGATGCCTGGCCTGGCTACACCTTC.

The chain carries TRBV5-1 and TRBJ1-4; TRBD1 agrees at 8 bases. CDR3 length: 16 residues. V lost 4 bases to trimming and J lost 3 bases; unmatched junction nucleotides: 8. The germline V gene has CDR1 SGHRS and CDR2 YFSETQ. The CDR3 spells CASSPGQGWPNEKLFF. The CDR3 DNA sequence: TGCGCCAGCAGCCCAGGACAGGGATGGCCTAATGAAAAACTGTTTTTT.

CDR3 protein: CASSLTSGFSYEQYF. The CDR3 DNA is TGTGCCAGCAGCCTTACTAGCGGGTTCTCCTACGAGCAGTACTTC. The V gene is TRBV7-8, the J gene TRBJ2-7; TRBD2 aligns across 9 bases. The V and J ends lost 5 bases and 0 bases, in that order; junction bases with no gene match: 5. The CDR3 length is 15 residues. CDR1 and CDR2 (germline): SGHVS, FQNEAQ.

The chain carries TRBV10-3 and TRBJ1-2; 8 nucleotides align to TRBD1. After removal of 8 bases from V and 4 bases from J, the junction contained 9 bases not matched to a gene. The CDR3 covers 14 residues. The germline V gene encodes CDR1 ENHRY and CDR2 SYGVKD. The CDR3 nucleotides read TGTGCCATCCGGCATCCGACAGGGGTCTATGGCTACACCTTC. As protein: CAIRHPTGVYGYTF.

In nucleotides, the CDR3 is TGTGCCAGCAGCTTAGGGGCAGGGCCCACCTACGAGCAGTACTTC. Encoded protein: CASSLGAGPTYEQYF. The gene calls are TRBV7-9 and TRBJ2-7, with D possibly matching TRBD1 (5 bases). This CDR3 is built from 15 residues. V was shortened by 1 base and J by 2 bases, with 12 bases between the two germline ends. The germline V gene encodes CDR1 SEHNR and CDR2 FQNEAQ (reference sequence). Full variable domain (missing parts from reference TRBV7-9 and TRBJ2-7): DTGVSQNPRHKITKRGQNVTFRCDPISEHNRLYWYRQTLGQGPEFLTYFQNEAQLEKSRLLSDRFSAERPKGSFSTLEIQRTEQGDSAMYLCASSLGAGPTYEQYFGPGTRLTVT.

This clone showed up just once. The CDR3 nucleotides are TGTGCCAGCAGCCAAGTTACAGGGATCGGAAACACCATATATTTT. Its translation: CASSQVTGIGNTIYF. The chain couples TRBV3-1 (or the pseudogene TRBV3-2) to TRBJ1-3; D is perhaps TRBD1 (6 bases). This CDR3 region has 15 residues. Trimming took 1 base from V and 4 from J, leaving 11 bases between them. Looked up from germline, CDR1 is LGHDT and CDR2 is YNNKEL (reference sequence).

The V call is TRBV5-1, the J call TRBJ2-3; TRBD2 matches 11 bases. Germline assignment: CDR1 SGHRS and CDR2 YFSETQ. V was pared by 2 bases and J by 0 bases, with 8 bases of the junction left unmatched. The length of the CDR3 is 18 residues. CDR3 sequence (DNA): TGCGCCAGCAGCTTTCTAGCGGGGGGAACCTCTAGCACAGATACGCAGTATTTT. This sequence encodes CASSFLAGGTSSTDTQYF.

This chain connects TRBV21-1 to TRBJ2-3; the table's D gene call, TRBD2, was not cross checked with the DNA. TRBV21-1 is described as a pseudogene. The CDR3 runs to 14 residues. Written as DNA, the CDR3 is TGTGCCAGCAGCTGCCTAACGTGGACAGATACGCAGTATTTT. Residues: CASSCLTWTDTQYF.

The chain carries TRBV18 and TRBJ2-2, with 7 bases matching TRBD1. Germline V gene sequence: CDR1 KGHSH, CDR2 LQKENI. There are 16 residues in the CDR3. V was clipped by 3 bases and J by 2 bases; unmatched bases: 6. CDR3 amino acids: CASSPQWDRNTGELFF. Written as DNA, the CDR3 is TGTGCCAGCTCACCCCAATGGGACAGAAACACCGGGGAGCTGTTTTTT.

The rearrangement joins TRBV29-1 to TRBJ2-7; weak D call: TRBD1 (5 bases). The CDR3 sequence is 12 residues long. Germline CDR1 SQVTM, CDR2 ANQGSEA. V shed 4 bases and J shed 5 bases, with 12 bases lying between them. The CDR3: CSVAAGINEQYF. CDR3 coding DNA: TGCAGCGTTGCCGCAGGGATAAACGAGCAGTACTTC.

This chain connects TRBV6-5 to TRBJ1-2, with no clear D. Germline CDR1 and CDR2: MNHEY and SVGAGI. V lost 7 bases and J lost 1, with 4 bases in between. The CDR3 has 11 amino acids. The DNA of the CDR3 is TGTGCCAGCACCCATAACTATGGCTACACCTTC. Its translation is CASTHNYGYTF.